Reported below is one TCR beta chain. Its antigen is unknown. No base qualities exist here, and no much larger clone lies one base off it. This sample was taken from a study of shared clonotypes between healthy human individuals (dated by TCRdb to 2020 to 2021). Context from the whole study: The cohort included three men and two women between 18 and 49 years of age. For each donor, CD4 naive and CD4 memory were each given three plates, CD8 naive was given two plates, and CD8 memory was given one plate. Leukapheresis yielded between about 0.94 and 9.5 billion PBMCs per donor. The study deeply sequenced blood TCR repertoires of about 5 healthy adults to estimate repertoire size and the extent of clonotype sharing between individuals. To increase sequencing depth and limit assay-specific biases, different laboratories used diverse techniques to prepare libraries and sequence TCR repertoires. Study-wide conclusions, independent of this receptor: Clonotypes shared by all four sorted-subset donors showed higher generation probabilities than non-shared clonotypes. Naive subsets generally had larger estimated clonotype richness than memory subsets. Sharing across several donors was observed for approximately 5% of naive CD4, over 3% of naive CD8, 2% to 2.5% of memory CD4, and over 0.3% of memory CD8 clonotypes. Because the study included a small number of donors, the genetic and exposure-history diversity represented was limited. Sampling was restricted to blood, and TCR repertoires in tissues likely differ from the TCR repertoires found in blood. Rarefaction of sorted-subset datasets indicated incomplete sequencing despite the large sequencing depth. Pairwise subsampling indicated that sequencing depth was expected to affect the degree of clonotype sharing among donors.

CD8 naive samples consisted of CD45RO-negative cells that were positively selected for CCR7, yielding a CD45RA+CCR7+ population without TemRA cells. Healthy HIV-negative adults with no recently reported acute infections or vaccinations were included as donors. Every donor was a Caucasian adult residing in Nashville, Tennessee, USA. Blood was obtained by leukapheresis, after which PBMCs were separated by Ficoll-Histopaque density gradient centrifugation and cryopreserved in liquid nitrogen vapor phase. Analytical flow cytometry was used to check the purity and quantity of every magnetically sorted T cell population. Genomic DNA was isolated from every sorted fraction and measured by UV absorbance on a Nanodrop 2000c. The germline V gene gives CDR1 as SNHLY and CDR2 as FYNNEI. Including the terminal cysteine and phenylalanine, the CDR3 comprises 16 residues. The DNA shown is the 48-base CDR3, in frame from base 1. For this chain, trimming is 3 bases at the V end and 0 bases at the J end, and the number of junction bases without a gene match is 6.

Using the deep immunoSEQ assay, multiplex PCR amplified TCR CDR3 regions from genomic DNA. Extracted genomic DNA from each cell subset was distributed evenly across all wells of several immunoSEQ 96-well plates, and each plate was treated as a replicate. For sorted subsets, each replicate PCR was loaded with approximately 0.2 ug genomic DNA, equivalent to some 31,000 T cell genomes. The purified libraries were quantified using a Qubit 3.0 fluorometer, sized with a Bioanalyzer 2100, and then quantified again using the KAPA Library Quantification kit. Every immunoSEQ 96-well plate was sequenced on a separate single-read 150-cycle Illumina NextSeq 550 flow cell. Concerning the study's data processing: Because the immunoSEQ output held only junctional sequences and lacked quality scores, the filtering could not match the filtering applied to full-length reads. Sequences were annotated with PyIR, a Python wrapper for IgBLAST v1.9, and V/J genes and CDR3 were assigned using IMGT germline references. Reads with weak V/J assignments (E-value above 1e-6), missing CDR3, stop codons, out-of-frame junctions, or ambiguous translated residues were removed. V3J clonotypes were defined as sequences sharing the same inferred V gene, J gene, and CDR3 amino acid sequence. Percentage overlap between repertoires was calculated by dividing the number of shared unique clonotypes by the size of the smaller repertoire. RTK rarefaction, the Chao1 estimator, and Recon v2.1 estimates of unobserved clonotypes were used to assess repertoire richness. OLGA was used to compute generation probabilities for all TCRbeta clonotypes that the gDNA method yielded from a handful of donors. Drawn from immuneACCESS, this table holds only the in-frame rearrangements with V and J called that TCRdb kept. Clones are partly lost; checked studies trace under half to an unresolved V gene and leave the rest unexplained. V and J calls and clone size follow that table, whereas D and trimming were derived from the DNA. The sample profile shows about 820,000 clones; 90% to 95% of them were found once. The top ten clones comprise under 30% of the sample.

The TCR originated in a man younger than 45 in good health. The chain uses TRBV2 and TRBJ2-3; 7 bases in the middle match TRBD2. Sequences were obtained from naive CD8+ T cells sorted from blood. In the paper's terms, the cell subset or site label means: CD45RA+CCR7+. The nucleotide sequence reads TGTGCCAGCAGTGATCGCACTAGCGAGAGCACAGATACGCAGTATTTT. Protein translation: CASSDRTSESTDTQYF.